This T cell receptor beta chain was retrieved from a study of T cells in Graves' hyperthyroidism and ophthalmopathy. Concerning this clonotype: Antigen: not known. A much larger clone sits a single nucleotide away, making a read error possible.

There were TCR beta CDR3 regions amplified from RNA transcripts. The HTBI primer set served for first-round RT-PCR of the TCR CDR3. TCRdb recomputed calls from the multiplex PCR reads with MiXCR, one row per CDR3 protein. The data contain approximately 210,000 distinct CDR3 sequences, 17% of them singletons. Study outcomes and limitations: In the blood, most expanded thyroid clonotypes above 0.001 appeared as well.

A patient was excluded if there was uncontrolled infection, other autoimmune disease, pregnancy or lactation. Diagnostic decisions used clinical symptoms, serum thyroxine and TRAb, thyroid ultrasound and orbital computed tomography. The PBMCs were sourced from fresh peripheral blood (approximately 10 ml). The CDR3 runs to 17 residues. After removal of 6 bases from V and 5 bases from J, the junction contained 10 bases not matched to a gene. Per the germline V gene, CDR1 is MNHEY and CDR2 is SVGAGI. The rearrangement joins TRBV6-5 to TRBJ2-1; 13 positions match TRBD2. The TCR was taken from a man aged 50-59 years with Graves' hyperthyroidism. The sample taken for sequencing was blood. The CDR3 protein is CASSPPIGLAGDNEQFF. The CDR3 DNA reads TGTGCCAGCAGCCCTCCCATTGGACTAGCGGGAGACAATGAGCAGTTCTTC.